This T cell receptor beta chain was retrieved from a study of shared clonotypes between healthy human individuals. About the study: Ranging from 18 to 49 in age, donors were two women and three men.

Template amounts of roughly 300 ng DNA, around 33,000 T cell genomes, were employed in unsorted PBMC replicate PCRs. The protocol was immunoSEQ multiplex PCR, while the TCRdb copy is restricted to in-frame clones and leaves out a portion. Of 450,000 to 500,000 clones listed, 81% are singletons. The sample taken for sequencing was PBMCs. This TCR came from a woman aged 40 to 50 in good health. Some clones in this sample may be carry-over from other donors' samples.

CDR3 coding DNA: TGCAGCGTTGGACAGGGGGATACAAACTATGGCTACACCTTC. Amino acids: CSVGQGDTNYGYTF. V and J are TRBV29-1 and TRBJ1-2, with 9 bases fitting TRBD1. Germline V gives CDR1 SQVTM, CDR2 ANQGSEA. The CDR3 runs 14 residues. Losses at the gene ends were 4 bases for V and 2 bases for J; bases not matched to a gene: 5.